The 8 T cell receptor beta chains below come from one sample, sequenced in a study of blood T cell repertoires in COVID-19. The data were produced by immunoSEQ multiplex PCR, yet TCRdb's version contains in-frame clones alone and is incomplete. The data show about 24,000 clones, with around four fifths seen just once and more than 6.5% held by the top ten. Material: peripheral blood. The receptors originated from a human donor in a cohort sampled during active COVID-19.

The gene calls are TRBV7-8 and TRBJ2-3; 11 nucleotides line up with TRBD2. Trimming cost V 5 bases and J 1 base; bases outside gene matches: 5. This CDR3 has 16 residues. Germline V lookup: CDR1 SGHVS, CDR2 FQNEAQ. The CDR3 loop is CASSRSGGGGTDTQYF. CDR3 bases: TGTGCCAGCAGCCGTAGCGGGGGGGGCGGCACAGATACGCAGTATTTT.

CDR3 residues: CASSSQMMAGNTIYF. The CDR3, as DNA: TGTGCCAGCAGCTCTCAGATGATGGCTGGAAACACCATATATTTT. This sequence joins TRBV14 and TRBJ1-3; D gene ambiguous. Germline CDR1 SGHDN, CDR2 FVKESK. This CDR3 is built from 15 residues. V was trimmed by 5 bases and J by 2 bases, leaving 13 bases between them.

V is TRBV4-2 and J is TRBJ2-7, with D possibly matching TRBD1 (5 bases). This CDR3 is built from 17 residues. Germline CDR1 and CDR2: LGHNA and YNFKEQ. V lost 1 base, J lost 2 bases, and 18 bases lay in between. CDR3 in amino acids: CASSQGQMTPGPYEQYF. In DNA form, the CDR3 reads TGTGCCAGCAGCCAAGGACAGATGACCCCAGGCCCCTACGAGCAGTACTTC.

This clone was counted once. The rearrangement uses TRBV4-3 and TRBJ1-2, with 8 bases fitting TRBD1. This CDR3 is 16 amino acids long. Per the germline V gene, CDR1 is LGHNA and CDR2 is YSLEER. V lost 0 bases to trimming and J lost 2 bases; unmatched junction nucleotides: 5. The CDR3 nucleotides read TGCGCCAGCAGCCAAGAGATCCGGACAGGGAACTATGGCTACACCTTC. Translating it yields CASSQEIRTGNYGYTF.

The V gene is TRBV6-2 or TRBV6-3, the J gene TRBJ2-3; TRBD2 aligns across 13 bases. The V and J ends lost 0 bases and 1 base, in that order; junction bases with no gene match: 10. The CDR3 totals 20 residues. Germline V lookup: CDR1 MNHEY, CDR2 SVGEGT. The DNA of the CDR3 is TGTGCCAGCAGTTACTCTGGACTAGCGGGAGTATATGGCGGCACAGATACGCAGTATTTT. It encodes CASSYSGLAGVYGGTDTQYF.

The rearrangement uses TRBV6-6 and TRBJ1-1, with 9 bases identical to TRBD1. The V gene's germline CDR1 is MNHNY and CDR2 SVGAGI (reference sequence). The CDR3 spans 16 residues. V was clipped by 5 bases and J by 6 bases; unmatched bases: 13. Written as DNA, the CDR3 is TGTGCCAGCAGTACGGGACAGGGTGGGGTTATACCTGAAGCTTTCTTT. As protein: CASSTGQGGVIPEAFF.

The chain links TRBV28 to TRBJ1-2; unclear D gene. Per germline, CDR1 MDHEN and CDR2 SYDVKM. The CDR3 contains 12 residues. V was pared by 5 bases and J by 8 bases, with 12 bases between. The CDR3 region has the DNA TGTGCCAGCAGTGGTCGGGGTCAAGGCTACACCTTC. The encoded protein is CASSGRGQGYTF.

V and J are TRBV15 and TRBJ2-1; the match to TRBD1 covers 7 bases. There are 14 residues in the CDR3. The V segment lost 3 bases and the J segment 7 bases; nucleotides outside the gene matches: 6. Germline lookup yields CDR1 LNHNV and CDR2 YYDKDF (reference sequence). DNA of the CDR3: TGTGCCACCAGCAGTCCAACAGGGGAGAATGAGCAGTTCTTC. Amino acids: CATSSPTGENEQFF.